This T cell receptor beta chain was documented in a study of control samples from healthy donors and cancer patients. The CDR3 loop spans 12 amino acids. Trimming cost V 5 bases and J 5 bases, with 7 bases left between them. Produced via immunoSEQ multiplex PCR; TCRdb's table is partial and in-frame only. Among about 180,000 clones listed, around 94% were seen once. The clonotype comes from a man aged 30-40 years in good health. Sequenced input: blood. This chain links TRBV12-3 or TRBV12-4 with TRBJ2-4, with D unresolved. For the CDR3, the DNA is TGTGCCAGCAGTCTAATTGAAAACATTCAGTACTTC. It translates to CASSLIENIQYF.